This TCR beta chain was sequenced in a study of blood T cell repertoires in COVID-19. Background on the study: The United States, Italy and Spain supplied acute and convalescent COVID-19 samples.

Deletions cut 6 bases from V and 5 bases from J, with 7 bases between. The CDR3 sequence is 11 residues long. Germline lookup yields CDR1 MDHEN and CDR2 SYDVKM. TCRdb's table, derived via immunoSEQ multiplex PCR, lists solely in-frame clones and lacks some. The sample lists about 160,000 clones, about four fifths seen once, with approximately 10% in the top ten. The sample taken for sequencing was peripheral blood. The clonotype originates from a man aged 55 to 70 with active or convalescent COVID-19. The rearrangement uses TRBV28 and TRBJ1-1; no firm D call. The CDR3 nucleotides are TGTGCCAGCAGGCTCGAGACTGAAGCTTTCTTT. Its protein is CASRLETEAFF.